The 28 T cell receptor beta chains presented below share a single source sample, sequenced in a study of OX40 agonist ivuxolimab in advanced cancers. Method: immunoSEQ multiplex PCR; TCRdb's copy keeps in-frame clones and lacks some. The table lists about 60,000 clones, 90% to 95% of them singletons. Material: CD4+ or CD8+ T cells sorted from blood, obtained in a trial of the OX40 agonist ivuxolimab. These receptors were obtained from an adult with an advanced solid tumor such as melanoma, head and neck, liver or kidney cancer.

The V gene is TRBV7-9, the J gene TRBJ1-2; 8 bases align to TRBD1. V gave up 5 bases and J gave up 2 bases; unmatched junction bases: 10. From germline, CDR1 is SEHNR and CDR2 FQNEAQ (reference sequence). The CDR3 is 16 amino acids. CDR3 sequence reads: CASSEQDRGLNYGYTF. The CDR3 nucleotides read TGTGCCAGCAGCGAACAAGACAGGGGCCTAAACTATGGCTACACCTTC.

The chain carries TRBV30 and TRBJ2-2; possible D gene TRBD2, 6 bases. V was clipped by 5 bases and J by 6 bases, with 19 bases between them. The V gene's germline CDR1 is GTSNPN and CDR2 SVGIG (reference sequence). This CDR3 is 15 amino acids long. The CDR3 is CAWGSGGLVSGELFF. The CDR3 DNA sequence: TGTGCCTGGGGTTCCGGAGGGCTTGTTTCCGGGGAGCTGTTTTTT.

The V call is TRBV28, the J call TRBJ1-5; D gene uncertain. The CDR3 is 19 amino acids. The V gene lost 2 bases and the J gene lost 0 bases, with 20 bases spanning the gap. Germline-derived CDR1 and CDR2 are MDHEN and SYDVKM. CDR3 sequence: CASSLARTVESYSNQPQHF. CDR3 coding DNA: TGTGCCAGCAGTTTAGCCAGGACGGTCGAAAGCTATAGCAATCAGCCCCAGCATTTT. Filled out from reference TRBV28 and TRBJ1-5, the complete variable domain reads DVKVTQSSRYLVKRTGEKVFLECVQDMDHENMFWYRQDPGLGLRLIYFSYDVKMKEKGDIPEGYSVSREKKERFSLILESASTNQTSMYLCASSLARTVESYSNQPQHFGDGTRLSIL.

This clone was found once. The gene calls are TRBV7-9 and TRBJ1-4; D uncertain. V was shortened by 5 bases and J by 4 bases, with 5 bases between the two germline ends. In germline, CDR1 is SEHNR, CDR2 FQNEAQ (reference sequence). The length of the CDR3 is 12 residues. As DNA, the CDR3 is TGTGCCAGCAGCGCCTTTAATGAAAAACTGTTTTTT. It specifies CASSAFNEKLFF. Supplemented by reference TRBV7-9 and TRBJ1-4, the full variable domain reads DTGVSQNPRHKITKRGQNVTFRCDPISEHNRLYWYRQTLGQGPEFLTYFQNEAQLEKSRLLSDRFSAERPKGSFSTLEIQRTEQGDSAMYLCASSAFNEKLFFGSGTQLSVL.

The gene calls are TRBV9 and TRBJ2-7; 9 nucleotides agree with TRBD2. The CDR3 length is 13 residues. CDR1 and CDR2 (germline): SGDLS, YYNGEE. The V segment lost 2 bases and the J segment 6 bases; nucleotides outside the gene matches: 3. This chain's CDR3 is CASSVSGGSEQYV. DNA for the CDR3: TGTGCCAGCAGCGTCAGCGGGGGGAGCGAGCAGTACGTC.

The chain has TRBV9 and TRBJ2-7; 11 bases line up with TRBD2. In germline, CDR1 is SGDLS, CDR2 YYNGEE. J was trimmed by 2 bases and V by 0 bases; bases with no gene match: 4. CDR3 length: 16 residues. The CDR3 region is CASSVGTSGSTYEQYF. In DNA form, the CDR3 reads TGTGCCAGCAGCGTAGGCACTAGCGGGAGTACCTACGAGCAGTACTTC.

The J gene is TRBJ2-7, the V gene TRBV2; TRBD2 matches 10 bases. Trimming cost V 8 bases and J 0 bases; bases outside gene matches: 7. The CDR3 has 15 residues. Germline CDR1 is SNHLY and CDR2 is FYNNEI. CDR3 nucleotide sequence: TGTGCCAGCGAACCCACTAGCGGGACCTCCTACGAGCAGTACTTC. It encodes CASEPTSGTSYEQYF.

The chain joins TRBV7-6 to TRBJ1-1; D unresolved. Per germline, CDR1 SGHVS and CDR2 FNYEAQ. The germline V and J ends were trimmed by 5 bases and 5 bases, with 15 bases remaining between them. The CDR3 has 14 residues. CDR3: CASSSAGGSTEAFF. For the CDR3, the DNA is TGTGCCAGCAGCAGCGCCGGCGGGAGTACTGAAGCTTTCTTT.

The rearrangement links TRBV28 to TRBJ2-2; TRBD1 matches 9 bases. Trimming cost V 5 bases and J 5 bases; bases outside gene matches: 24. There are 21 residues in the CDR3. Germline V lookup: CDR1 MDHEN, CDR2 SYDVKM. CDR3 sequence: CASSEGQGKILAALGTGELFF. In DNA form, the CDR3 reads TGTGCCAGCAGTGAGGGACAGGGAAAAATTCTAGCGGCCCTAGGGACCGGGGAGCTGTTTTTT.

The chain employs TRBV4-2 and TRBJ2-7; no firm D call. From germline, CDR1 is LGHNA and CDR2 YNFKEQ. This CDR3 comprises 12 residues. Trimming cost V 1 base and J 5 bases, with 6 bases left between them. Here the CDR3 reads CASSQGADEQYF. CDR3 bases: TGTGCCAGCAGCCAAGGGGCTGACGAGCAGTACTTC.

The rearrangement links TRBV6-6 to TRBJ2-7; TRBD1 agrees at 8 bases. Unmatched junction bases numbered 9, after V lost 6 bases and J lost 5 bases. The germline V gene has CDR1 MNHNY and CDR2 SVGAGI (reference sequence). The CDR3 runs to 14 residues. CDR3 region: CASRILDRAHEQYF. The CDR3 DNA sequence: TGTGCCAGCAGGATCTTGGACAGGGCCCACGAGCAGTACTTC.

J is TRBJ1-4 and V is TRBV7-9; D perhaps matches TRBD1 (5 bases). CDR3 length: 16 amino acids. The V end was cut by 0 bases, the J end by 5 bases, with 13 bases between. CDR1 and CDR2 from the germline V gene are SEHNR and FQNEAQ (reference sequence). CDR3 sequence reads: CASSLAQRGGNEKLFF. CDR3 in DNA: TGTGCCAGCAGCTTAGCGCAGAGGGGTGGCAATGAAAAACTGTTTTTT. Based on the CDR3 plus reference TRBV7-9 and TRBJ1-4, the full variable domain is DTGVSQNPRHKITKRGQNVTFRCDPISEHNRLYWYRQTLGQGPEFLTYFQNEAQLEKSRLLSDRFSAERPKGSFSTLEIQRTEQGDSAMYLCASSLAQRGGNEKLFFGSGTQLSVL.

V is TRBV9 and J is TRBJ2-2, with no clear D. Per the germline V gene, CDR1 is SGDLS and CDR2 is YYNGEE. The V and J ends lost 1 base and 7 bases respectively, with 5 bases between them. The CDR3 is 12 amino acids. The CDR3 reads CASSVSSGELFF. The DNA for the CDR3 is TGTGCCAGCAGCGTAAGCAGCGGGGAGCTGTTTTTT.

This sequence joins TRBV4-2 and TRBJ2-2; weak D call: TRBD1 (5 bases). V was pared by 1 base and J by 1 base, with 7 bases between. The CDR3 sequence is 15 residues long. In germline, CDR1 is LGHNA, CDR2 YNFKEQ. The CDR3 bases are TGTGCCAGCAGCCAAGTGCAGGGGAACACCGGGGAGCTGTTTTTT. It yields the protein CASSQVQGNTGELFF.

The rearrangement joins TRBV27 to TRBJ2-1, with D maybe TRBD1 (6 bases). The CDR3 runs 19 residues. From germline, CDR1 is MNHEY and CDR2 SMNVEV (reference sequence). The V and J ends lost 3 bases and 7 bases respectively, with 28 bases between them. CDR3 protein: CASSLTSGPFTGFKNEQFF. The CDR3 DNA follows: TGTGCCAGCAGTTTGACGTCCGGTCCCTTCACAGGGTTCAAGAATGAGCAGTTCTTC.

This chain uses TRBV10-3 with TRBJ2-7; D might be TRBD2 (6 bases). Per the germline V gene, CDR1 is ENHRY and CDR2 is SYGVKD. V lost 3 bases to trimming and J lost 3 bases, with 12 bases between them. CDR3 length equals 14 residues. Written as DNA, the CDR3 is TGTGCCATCAGTGACCCGGGGAGGAACTACGAGCAGTACTTC. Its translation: CAISDPGRNYEQYF.

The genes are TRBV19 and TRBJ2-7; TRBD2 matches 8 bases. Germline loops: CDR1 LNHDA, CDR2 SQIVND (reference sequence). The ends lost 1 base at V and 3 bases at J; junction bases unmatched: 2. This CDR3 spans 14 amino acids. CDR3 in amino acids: CASSIASGGYEQYF. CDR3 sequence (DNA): TGTGCCAGTAGTATAGCCAGCGGGGGCTACGAGCAGTACTTC.

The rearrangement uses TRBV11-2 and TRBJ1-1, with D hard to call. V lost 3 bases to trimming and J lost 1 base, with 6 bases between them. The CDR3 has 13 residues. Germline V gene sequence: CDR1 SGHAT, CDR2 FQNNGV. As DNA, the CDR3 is TGTGCCAGCAGCTTTACAGAGAACACTGAAGCTTTCTTT. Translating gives CASSFTENTEAFF.

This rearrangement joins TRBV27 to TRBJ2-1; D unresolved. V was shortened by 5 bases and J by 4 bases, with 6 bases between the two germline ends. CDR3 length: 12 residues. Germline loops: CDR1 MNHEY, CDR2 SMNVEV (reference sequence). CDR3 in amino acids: CASSPNYNEQFF. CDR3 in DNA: TGTGCCAGCAGTCCAAATTACAATGAGCAGTTCTTC.

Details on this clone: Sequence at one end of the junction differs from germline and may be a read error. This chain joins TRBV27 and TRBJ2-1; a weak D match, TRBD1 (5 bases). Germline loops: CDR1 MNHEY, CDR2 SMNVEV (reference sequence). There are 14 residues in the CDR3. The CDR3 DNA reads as TGTGCCAGCAGTTTCCCCCACCAGGGTTGGGTTTTGGTCTTC. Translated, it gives CASSFPHQGWVLVF.

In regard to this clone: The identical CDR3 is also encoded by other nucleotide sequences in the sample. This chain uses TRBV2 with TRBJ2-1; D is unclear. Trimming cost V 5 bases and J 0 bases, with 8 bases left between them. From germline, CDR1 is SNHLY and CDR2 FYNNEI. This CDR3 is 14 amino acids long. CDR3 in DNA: TGTGCCAGCAGTTGGACCGACTCCTACAATGAGCAGTTCTTC. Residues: CASSWTDSYNEQFF.

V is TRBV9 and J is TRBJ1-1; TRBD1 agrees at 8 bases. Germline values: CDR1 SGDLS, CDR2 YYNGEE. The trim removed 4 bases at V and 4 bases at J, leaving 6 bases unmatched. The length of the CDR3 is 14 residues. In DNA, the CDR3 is TGTGCCAGCAGCTCCCGACAGGGGTTCACTGAAGCTTTCTTT. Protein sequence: CASSSRQGFTEAFF.

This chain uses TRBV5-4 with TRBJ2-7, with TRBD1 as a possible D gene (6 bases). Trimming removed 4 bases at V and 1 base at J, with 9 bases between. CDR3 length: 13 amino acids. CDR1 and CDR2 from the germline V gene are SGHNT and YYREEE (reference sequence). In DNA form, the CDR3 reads TGTGCCAGCAGCCGGGACAAATCCTACGAGCAGTACTTC. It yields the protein CASSRDKSYEQYF.

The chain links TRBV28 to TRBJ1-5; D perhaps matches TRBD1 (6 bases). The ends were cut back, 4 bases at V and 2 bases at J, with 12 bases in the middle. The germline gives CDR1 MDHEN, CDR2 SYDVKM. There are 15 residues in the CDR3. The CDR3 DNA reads TGTGCCAGCAGTTCCACAGGGAGCGGCAATCAGCCCCAGCATTTT. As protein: CASSSTGSGNQPQHF.

The chain's CDR3 is CASSILGPNEQYV. The CDR3 DNA sequence: TGTGCCAGCAGCATACTCGGGCCCAACGAGCAGTACGTC. The genes are TRBV7-8 and TRBJ2-7, with D uncertain. This CDR3 is built from 13 residues. Deletions cut 5 bases from V and 5 bases from J, with 13 bases between. CDR1 is SGHVS and CDR2 is FQNEAQ in the germline V gene.

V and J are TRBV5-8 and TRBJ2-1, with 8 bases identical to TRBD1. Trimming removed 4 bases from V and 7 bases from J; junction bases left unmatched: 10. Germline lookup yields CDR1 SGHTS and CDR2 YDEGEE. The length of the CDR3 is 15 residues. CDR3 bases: TGTGCCAGCAGCAACAGGGGGTGGACCCGGAATGAGCAGTTCTTC. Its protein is CASSNRGWTRNEQFF.

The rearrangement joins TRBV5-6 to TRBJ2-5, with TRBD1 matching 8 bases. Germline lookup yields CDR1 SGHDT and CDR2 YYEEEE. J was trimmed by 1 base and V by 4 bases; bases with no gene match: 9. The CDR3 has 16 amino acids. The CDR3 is CASSLGLTGGQETQYF. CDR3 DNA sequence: TGTGCCAGCAGCCTGGGGCTAACAGGGGGCCAAGAGACCCAGTACTTC. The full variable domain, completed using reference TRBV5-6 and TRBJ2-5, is DAGVTQSPTHLIKTRGQQVTLRCSPKSGHDTVSWYQQALGQGPQFIFQYYEEEERQRGNFPDRFSGHQFPNYSSELNVNALLLGDSALYLCASSLGLTGGQETQYFGPGTRLLVL.

CDR3 in DNA: TGTGCCAGCAGTGGCACAGGGGGCGGCGGGGAGCTGTTTTTT. This codes for CASSGTGGGGELFF. The chain combines TRBV6-1 with TRBJ2-2, with TRBD1 identical over 9 bases. CDR3 length equals 14 residues. The V and J ends lost 4 bases and 7 bases, in that order; junction bases with no gene match: 4. CDR1 is MNHNS and CDR2 is SASEGT in the germline V gene.